These 6 T cell receptor beta chains originate from one sample sequenced in a study of cytomegalovirus exposure and HLA in healthy donors. Vbeta (60) and Jbeta (13) primers were used in the PCR. Libraries were prepared by immunoSEQ multiplex PCR; TCRdb keeps only in-frame clonotypes and omits some of them. The data contain about 160,000 clones, around 82% of them singletons. The sequenced sample consisted of PBMCs. These receptors came from a man aged 25 to 40 in good health and CMV-seronegative.

The rearrangement joins TRBV7-8 to TRBJ2-3; 10 bases map to TRBD2. The trim removed 4 bases at V and 3 bases at J, leaving 7 bases unmatched. CDR1 is SGHVS, CDR2 FQNEAQ, per germline. There are 16 residues in the CDR3. DNA of the CDR3: TGTGCCAGCAGCTCCCAACTAGCGGGACGGACAGATACGCAGTATTTT. This sequence encodes CASSSQLAGRTDTQYF. The whole variable domain, remainder taken from reference TRBV7-8 and TRBJ2-3, is GAGVSQSPRYKVAKRGQDVALRCDPISGHVSLFWYQQALGQGPEFLTYFQNEAQLDKSGLPSDRFFAERPEGSVSTLKIQRTQQEDSAVYLCASSSQLAGRTDTQYFGPGTRLTVL.

The V gene is TRBV5-6, the J gene TRBJ2-3; no clear D gene. The V and J ends lost 5 bases and 6 bases respectively, with 10 bases between them. The germline V gene has CDR1 SGHDT and CDR2 YYEEEE. This CDR3 has 12 residues. The CDR3 nucleotides read TGTGCCAGCAGGCCGTACGGGGATACGCAGTATTTT. The encoded protein is CASRPYGDTQYF.

The rearrangement uses TRBV27 and TRBJ2-5, with 10 nucleotides matching TRBD2. Germline CDR1 is MNHEY and CDR2 is SMNVEV (reference sequence). The CDR3 extends over 18 amino acids. J was trimmed by 2 bases and V by 2 bases; bases with no gene match: 11. CDR3 bases: TGTGCCAGCAGTTTACGTCGTCCCGGACTAGCGGTACAAGAGACCCAGTACTTC. Its protein is CASSLRRPGLAVQETQYF.

The CDR3 sequence: CASSEGFFLRDNIQPQHF. The CDR3 nucleotides read TGTGCCAGCAGTGAGGGCTTTTTTTTAAGAGACAACATTCAGCCCCAGCATTTT. V and J are TRBV6-1 and TRBJ1-5; D is unresolved. The CDR3 consists of 18 residues. From germline, CDR1 is MNHNS and CDR2 SASEGT. V was pared by 3 bases and J by 6 bases, with 24 bases between.

The chain links TRBV5-8 to TRBJ1-6; TRBD1 agrees at 7 bases. This CDR3 has 15 amino acids. Germline CDR1 reads SGHTS; CDR2 reads YDEGEE. Germline trimming cut 4 bases from V and 7 bases from J; bases unmatched to any gene: 8. This chain's CDR3 is CASSKQGLSNSPLHF. For the CDR3, the DNA is TGTGCCAGCAGCAAACAGGGGCTCTCGAATTCACCCCTCCACTTT.

The chain combines TRBV5-1 with TRBJ2-1; 9 bases are shared with TRBD1. There are 14 residues in the CDR3. Germline V CDR1 and CDR2: SGHRS, YFSETQ. Germline trimming cut 4 bases from V and 8 bases from J; bases unmatched to any gene: 7. This CDR3 is CASSRGTGSDEQFF. CDR3 in DNA: TGCGCCAGCAGCCGCGGGACAGGGTCCGATGAGCAGTTCTTC.